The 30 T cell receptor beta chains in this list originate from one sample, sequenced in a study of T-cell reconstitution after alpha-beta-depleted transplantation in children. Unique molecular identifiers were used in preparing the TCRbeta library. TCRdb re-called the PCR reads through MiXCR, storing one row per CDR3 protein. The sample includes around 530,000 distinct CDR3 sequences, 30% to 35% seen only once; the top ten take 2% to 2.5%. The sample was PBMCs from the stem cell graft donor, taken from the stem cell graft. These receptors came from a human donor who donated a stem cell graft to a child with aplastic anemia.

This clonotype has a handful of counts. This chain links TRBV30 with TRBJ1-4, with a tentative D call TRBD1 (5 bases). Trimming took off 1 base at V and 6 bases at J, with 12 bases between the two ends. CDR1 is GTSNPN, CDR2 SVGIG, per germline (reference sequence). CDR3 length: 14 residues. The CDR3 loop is CAWSARQGYEKLFF. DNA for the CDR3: TGTGCCTGGAGTGCCCGCCAGGGCTATGAAAAACTGTTTTTT.

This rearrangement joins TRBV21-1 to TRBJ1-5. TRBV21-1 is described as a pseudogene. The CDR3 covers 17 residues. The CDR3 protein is CASSKEFRGQRNQPQHF. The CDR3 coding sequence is TGTGCCAGCAGCAAAGAATTTCGGGGTCAGCGCAATCAGCCCCAGCATTTT.

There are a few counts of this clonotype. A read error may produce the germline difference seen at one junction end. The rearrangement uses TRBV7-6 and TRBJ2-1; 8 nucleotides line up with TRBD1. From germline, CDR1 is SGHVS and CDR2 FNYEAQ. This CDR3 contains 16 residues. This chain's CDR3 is CASSLKPGQDLNGQFF. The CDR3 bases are TGTGCCAGCAGCTTAAAGCCGGGACAGGACCTAAATGGGCAGTTCTTC.

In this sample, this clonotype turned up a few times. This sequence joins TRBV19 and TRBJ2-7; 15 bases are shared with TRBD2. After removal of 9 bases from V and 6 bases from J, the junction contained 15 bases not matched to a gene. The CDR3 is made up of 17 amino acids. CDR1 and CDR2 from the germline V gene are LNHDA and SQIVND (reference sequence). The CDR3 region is CARKPVGTSGRKCEQYV. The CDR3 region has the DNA TGTGCCAGGAAGCCCGTGGGGACTAGCGGGAGGAAGTGCGAGCAGTACGTC.

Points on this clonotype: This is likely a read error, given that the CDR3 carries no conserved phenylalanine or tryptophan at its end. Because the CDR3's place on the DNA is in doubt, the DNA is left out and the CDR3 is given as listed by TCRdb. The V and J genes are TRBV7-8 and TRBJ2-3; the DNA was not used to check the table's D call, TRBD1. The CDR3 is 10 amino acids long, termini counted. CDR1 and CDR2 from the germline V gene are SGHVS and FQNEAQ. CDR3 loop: CASSFPDREP.

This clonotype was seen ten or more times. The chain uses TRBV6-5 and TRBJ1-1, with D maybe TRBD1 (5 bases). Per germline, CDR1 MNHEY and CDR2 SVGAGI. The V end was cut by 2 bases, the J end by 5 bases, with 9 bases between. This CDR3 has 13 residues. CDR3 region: CASSYQGNTEAFF. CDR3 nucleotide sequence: TGTGCCAGCAGTTACCAGGGAAATACTGAAGCTTTCTTT.

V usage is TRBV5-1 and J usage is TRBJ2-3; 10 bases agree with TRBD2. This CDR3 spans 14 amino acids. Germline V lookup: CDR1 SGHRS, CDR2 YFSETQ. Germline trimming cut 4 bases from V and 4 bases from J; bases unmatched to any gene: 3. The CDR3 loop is CASSGTSVADTQYF. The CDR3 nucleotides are TGCGCCAGCAGCGGGACTAGCGTAGCAGATACGCAGTATTTT.

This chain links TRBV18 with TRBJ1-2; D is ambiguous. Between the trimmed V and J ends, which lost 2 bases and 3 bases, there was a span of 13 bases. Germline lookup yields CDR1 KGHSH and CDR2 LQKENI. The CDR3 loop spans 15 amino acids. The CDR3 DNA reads TGTGCCAGCTCACCAGGAGCCCCGGAGGACTATGGCTACACCTTC. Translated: CASSPGAPEDYGYTF.

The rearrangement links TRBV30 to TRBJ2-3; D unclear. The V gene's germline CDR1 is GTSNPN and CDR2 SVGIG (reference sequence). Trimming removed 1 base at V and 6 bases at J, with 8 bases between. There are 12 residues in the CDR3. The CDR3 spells CAWSGSADTQYF. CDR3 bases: TGTGCCTGGAGTGGGTCGGCGGATACGCAGTATTTT.

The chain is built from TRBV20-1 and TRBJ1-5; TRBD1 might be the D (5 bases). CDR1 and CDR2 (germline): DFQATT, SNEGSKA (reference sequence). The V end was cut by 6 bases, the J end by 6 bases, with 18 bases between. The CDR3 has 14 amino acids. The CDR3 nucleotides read TGCAGTGCCCTCCTAACGGGGGAGAGTCAGCCCCAGCATTTT. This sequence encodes CSALLTGESQPQHF.

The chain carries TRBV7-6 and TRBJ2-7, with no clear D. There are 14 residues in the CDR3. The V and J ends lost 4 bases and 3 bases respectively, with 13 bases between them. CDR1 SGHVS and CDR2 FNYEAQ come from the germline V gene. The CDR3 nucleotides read TGTGCCAGCAGCTCCACATCATCTGGCTACGAGCAGTACTTC. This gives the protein CASSSTSSGYEQYF.

CDR3 sequence (DNA): TGTGCCAGCAGCCGCGATGCCCCTGACGTCACAGATACGCAGTATTTT. Translation: CASSRDAPDVTDTQYF. This rearrangement joins TRBV3-1 to TRBJ2-3, with no clear D. This CDR3 is built from 16 residues. Between the trimmed V and J ends, which lost 4 bases and 2 bases, there was a span of 16 bases. Germline V gene sequence: CDR1 LGHDT, CDR2 YNNKEL (reference sequence).

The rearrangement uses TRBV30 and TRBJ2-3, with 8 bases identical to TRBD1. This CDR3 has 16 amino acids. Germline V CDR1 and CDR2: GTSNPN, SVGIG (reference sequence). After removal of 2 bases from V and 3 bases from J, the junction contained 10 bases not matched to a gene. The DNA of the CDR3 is TGTGCCTGGAGTTTACACGGACAGGGTTGGACAGATACGCAGTATTTT. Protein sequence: CAWSLHGQGWTDTQYF.

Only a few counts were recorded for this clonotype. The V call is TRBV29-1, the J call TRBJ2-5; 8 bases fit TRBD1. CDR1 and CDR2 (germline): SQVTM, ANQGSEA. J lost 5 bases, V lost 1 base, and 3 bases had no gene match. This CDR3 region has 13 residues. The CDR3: CSVEGNRGETQYF. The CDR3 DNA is TGCAGCGTTGAAGGGAACAGGGGGGAGACCCAGTACTTC.

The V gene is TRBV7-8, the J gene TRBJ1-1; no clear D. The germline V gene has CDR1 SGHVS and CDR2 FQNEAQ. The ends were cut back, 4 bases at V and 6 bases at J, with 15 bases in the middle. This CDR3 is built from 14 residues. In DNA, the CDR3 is TGTGCCAGCAGCTCGAGCTCAGGAGCGGCTGAAGCTTTCTTT. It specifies CASSSSSGAAEAFF.

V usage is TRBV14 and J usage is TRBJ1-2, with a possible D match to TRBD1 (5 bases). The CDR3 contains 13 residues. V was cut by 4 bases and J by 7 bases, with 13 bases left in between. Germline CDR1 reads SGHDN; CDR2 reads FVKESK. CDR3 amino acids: CASSPTVRGGYTF. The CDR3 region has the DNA TGTGCCAGCAGCCCGACGGTGAGGGGTGGCTACACCTTC.

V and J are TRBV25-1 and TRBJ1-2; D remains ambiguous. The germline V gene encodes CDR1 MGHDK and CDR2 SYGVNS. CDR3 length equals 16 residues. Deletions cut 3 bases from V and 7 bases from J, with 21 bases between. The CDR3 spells CASSDSPVGTGRGYTF. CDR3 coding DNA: TGTGCCAGCAGTGACAGCCCCGTAGGAACGGGTCGTGGCTACACCTTC.

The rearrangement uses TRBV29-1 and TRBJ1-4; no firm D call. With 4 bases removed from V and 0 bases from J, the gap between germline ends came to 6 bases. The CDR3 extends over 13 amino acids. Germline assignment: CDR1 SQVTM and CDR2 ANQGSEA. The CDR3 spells CSVGITTNEKLFF. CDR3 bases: TGCAGCGTTGGGATCACAACTAATGAAAAACTGTTTTTT.

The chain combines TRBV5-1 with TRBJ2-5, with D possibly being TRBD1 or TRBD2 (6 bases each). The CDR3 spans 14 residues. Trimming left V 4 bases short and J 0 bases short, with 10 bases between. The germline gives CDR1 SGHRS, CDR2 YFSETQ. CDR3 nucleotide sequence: TGCGCCAGCAGCACCGGGGGCTACCAAGAGACCCAGTACTTC. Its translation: CASSTGGYQETQYF.

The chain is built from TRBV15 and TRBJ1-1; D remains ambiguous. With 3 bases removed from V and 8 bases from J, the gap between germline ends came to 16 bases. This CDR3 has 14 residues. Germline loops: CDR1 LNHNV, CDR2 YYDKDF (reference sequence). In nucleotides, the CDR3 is TGTGCCACCAGCAGCGAATTTTCGGGTCCCGAAGCTTTCTTT. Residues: CATSSEFSGPEAFF. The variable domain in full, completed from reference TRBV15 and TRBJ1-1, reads DAMVIQNPRYQVTQFGKPVTLSCSQTLNHNVMYWYQQKSSQAPKLLFHYYDKDFNNEADTPDNFQSRRPNTSFCFLDIRSPGLGDTAMYLCATSSEFSGPEAFFGQGTRLTVV.

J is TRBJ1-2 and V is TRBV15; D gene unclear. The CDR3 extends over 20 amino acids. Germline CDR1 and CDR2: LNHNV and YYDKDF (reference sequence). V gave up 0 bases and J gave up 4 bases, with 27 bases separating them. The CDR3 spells CATSRDYVGVAGSRSYGYTF. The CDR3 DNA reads TGTGCCACCAGCAGAGATTATGTTGGGGTGGCGGGTTCCAGGAGCTATGGCTACACCTTC.

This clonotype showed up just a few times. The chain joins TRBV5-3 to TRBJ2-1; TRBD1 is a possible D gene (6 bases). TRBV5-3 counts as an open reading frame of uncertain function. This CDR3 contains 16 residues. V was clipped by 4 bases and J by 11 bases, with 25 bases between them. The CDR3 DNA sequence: TGTGCCAGAAGCCAGGGGTGGGAGCGGTCCGGGGATAAGCAGTTCTTC. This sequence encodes CARSQGWERSGDKQFF.

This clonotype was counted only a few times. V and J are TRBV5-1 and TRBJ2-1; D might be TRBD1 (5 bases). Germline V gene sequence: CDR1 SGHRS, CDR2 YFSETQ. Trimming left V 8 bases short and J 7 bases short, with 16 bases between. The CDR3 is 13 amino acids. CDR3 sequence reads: CASHQGSVNEQFF. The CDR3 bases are TGCGCCAGTCATCAGGGTTCTGTTAATGAGCAGTTCTTC.

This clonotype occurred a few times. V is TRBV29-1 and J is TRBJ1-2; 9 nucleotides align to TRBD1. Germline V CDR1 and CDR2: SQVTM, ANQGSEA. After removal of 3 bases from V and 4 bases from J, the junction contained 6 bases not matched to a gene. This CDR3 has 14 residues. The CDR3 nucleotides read TGCAGCGTTGAGTCGGGACAGGGAGCCTATGGCTACACCTTC. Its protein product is CSVESGQGAYGYTF.

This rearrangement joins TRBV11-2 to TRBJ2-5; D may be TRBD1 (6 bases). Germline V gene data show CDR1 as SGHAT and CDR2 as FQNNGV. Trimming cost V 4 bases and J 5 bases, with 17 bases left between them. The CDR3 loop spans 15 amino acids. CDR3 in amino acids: CASSSPGSTGETQYF. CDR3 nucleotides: TGTGCCAGCAGCTCCCCCGGGTCTACAGGGGAGACCCAGTACTTC.

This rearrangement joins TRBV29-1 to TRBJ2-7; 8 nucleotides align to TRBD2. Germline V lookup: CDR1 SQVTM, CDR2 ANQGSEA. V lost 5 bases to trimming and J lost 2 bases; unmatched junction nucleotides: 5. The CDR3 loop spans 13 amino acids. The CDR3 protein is CSVTSGVAYEQYF. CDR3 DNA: TGCAGCGTTACTAGCGGAGTGGCCTACGAGCAGTACTTC.

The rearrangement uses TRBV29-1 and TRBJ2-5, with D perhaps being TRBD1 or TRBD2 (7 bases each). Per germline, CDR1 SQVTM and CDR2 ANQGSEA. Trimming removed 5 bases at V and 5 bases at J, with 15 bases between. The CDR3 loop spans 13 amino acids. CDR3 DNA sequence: TGCAGCGTTACCGGACTAGGGGGCGAGACCCAGTACTTC. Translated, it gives CSVTGLGGETQYF.

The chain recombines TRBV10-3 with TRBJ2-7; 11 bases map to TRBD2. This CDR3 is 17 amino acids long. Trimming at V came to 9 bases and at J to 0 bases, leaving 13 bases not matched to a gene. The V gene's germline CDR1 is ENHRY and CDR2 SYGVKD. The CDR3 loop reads CAIRDSVGTSGSYEQYF. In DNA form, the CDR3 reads TGTGCCATTAGAGACTCCGTAGGGACTAGCGGCTCCTACGAGCAGTACTTC.

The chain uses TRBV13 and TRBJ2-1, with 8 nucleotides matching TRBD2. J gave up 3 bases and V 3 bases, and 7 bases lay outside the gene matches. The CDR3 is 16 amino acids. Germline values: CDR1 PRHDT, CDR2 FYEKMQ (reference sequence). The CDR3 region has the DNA TGTGCCAGCAGCTTTAGCCCTAGCGGGTACTACAATGAGCAGTTCTTC. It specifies CASSFSPSGYYNEQFF.

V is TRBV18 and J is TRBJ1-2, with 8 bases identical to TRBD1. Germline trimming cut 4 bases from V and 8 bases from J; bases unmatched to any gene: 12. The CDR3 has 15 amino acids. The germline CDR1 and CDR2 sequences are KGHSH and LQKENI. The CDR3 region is CASSQNRETGEGYTF. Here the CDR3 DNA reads TGTGCCAGCTCACAGAACCGCGAGACAGGGGAAGGCTACACCTTC.